By its share, the clone carrying this T cell receptor (beta chain) is medium-sized. immunoSEQ v3.0 was run at survey level. Sequenced by immunoSEQ multiplex PCR; TCRdb stores in-frame clones only, minus some. The sample includes about 29,000 clones, 65% to 85% seen only once; the top ten take roughly 9.5%. This sample was included in a study of long-term antiretroviral therapy in people with HIV. On the study more broadly: The 2015 recommendation for immediate ART came about a decade after the earliest samples.

Germline V gene data show CDR1 as MNHNS and CDR2 as SASEGT. Trimming stripped 8 bases from V and 6 bases from J, with 19 bases between. The CDR3 has 15 amino acids. The J gene is TRBJ1-4, the V gene TRBV6-1; D possibly corresponds to TRBD1 (6 bases). Source: unsorted PBMCs, taken 3 years after starting antiretroviral therapy. The origin of this receptor is a man in his forties with HIV. CDR3 protein: CASRALQGGDEKLFF. In nucleotides, the CDR3 is TGTGCCAGCCGAGCATTACAGGGCGGTGATGAAAAACTGTTTTTT.